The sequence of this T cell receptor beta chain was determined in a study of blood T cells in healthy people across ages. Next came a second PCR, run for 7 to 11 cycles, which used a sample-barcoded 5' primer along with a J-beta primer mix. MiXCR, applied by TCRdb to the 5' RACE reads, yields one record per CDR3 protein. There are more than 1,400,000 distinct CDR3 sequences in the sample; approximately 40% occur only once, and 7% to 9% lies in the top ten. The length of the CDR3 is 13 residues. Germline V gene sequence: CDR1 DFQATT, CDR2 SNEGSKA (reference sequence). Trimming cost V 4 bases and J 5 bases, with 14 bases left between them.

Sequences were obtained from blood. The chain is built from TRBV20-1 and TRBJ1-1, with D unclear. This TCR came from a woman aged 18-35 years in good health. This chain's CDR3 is CSATFASWTEAFF. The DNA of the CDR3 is TGCAGTGCTACCTTCGCTTCGTGGACTGAAGCTTTCTTT.